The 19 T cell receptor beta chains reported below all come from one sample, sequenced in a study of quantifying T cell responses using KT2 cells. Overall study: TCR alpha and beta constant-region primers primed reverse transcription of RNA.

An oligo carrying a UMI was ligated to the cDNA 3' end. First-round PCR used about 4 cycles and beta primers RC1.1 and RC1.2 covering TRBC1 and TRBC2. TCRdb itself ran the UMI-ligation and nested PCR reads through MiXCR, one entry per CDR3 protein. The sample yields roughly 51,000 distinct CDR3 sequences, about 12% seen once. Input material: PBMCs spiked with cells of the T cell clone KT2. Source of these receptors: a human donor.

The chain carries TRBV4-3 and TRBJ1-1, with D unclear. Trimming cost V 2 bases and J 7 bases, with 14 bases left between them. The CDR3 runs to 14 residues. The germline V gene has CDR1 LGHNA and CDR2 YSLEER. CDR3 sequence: CASSQQRYGYEAFF. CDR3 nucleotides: TGCGCCAGCAGCCAACAACGGTACGGGTATGAAGCTTTCTTT.

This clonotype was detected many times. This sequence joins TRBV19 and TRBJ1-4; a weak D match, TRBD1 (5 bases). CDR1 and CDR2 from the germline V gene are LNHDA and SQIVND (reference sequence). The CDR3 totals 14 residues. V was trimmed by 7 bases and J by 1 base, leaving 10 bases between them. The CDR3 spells CASTGGGTNEKLFF. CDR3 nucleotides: TGTGCCAGTACCGGGGGAGGAACTAATGAAAAACTGTTTTTT.

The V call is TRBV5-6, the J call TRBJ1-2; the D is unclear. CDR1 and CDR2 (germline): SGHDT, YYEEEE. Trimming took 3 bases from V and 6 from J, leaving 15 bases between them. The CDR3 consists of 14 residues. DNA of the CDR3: TGTGCCAGCAGCTCTCAGACTCCCGGTCATGGCTACACCTTC. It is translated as CASSSQTPGHGYTF.

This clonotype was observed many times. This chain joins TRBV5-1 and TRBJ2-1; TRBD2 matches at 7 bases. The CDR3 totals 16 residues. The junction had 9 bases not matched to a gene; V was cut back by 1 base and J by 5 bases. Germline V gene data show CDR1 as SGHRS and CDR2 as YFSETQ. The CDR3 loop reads CASSLYWASGNNEQFF. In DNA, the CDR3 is TGCGCCAGCAGCTTGTATTGGGCTAGCGGAAACAATGAGCAGTTCTTC. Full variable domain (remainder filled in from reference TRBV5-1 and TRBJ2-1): KAGVTQTPRYLIKTRGQQVTLSCSPISGHRSVSWYQQTPGQGLQFLFEYFSETQRNKGNFPGRFSGRQFSNSRSEMNVSTLELGDSALYLCASSLYWASGNNEQFFGPGTRLTVL.

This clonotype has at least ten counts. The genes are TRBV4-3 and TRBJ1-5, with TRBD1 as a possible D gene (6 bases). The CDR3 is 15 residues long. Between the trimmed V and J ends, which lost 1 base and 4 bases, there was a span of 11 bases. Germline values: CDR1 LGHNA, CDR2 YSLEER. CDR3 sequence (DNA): TGCGCCAGCAGCCAAGGGACAGCGAGAAATCAGCCCCAGCATTTT. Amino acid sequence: CASSQGTARNQPQHF.

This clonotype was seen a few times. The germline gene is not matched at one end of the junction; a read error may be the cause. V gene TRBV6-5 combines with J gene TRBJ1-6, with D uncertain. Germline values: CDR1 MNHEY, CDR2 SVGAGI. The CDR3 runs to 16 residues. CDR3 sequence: CASSYSVGRYNSPLNF. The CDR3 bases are TGTGCCAGCAGTTACAGCGTCGGGCGCTATAATTCACCCCTCAACTTT.

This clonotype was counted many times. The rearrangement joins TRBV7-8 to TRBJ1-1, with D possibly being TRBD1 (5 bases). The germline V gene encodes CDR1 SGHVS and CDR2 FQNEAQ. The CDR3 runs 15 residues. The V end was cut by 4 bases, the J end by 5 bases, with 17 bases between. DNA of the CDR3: TGTGCCAGCAGCTGGATAGCGGGGGGAAGTACTGAAGCTTTCTTT. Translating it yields CASSWIAGGSTEAFF.

This CDR3 reads CASSEASGRDTQYF. The CDR3 coding sequence is TGTGCCAGCAGTGAGGCTAGCGGGAGGGATACGCAGTATTTT. This chain uses TRBV6-1 with TRBJ2-3; 11 nucleotides align to TRBD2. After removal of 3 bases from V and 6 bases from J, the junction contained 2 bases not matched to a gene. Per the germline V gene, CDR1 is MNHNS and CDR2 is SASEGT. The CDR3 sequence is 14 residues long.

The CDR3 spells CASSIGPANYEQYF. The CDR3 coding sequence is TGTGCCAGTAGTATTGGGCCAGCTAACTACGAGCAGTACTTC. The chain couples TRBV19 to TRBJ2-7; no definite D call. V lost 3 bases and J lost 3, with 12 bases in between. The CDR3 is made up of 14 amino acids. CDR1 is LNHDA, CDR2 SQIVND, per germline (reference sequence).

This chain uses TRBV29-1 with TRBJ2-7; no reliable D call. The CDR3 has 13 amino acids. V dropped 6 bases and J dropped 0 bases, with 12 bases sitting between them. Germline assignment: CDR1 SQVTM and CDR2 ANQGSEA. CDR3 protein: CSVLTPNSYEQYF. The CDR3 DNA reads TGCAGCGTGCTGACTCCTAACTCCTACGAGCAGTACTTC.

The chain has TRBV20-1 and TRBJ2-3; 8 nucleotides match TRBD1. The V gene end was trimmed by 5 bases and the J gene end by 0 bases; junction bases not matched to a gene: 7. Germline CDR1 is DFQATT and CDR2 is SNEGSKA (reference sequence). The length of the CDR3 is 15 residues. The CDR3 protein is CSAPRGLTSTDTQYF. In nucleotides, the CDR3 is TGCAGTGCTCCCAGGGGGCTAACTAGCACAGATACGCAGTATTTT.

The CDR3 DNA sequence: TGTGCCAGCAGTAAACCTAGCGGGAGTGGGACAGATACGCAGTATTTT. Translation gives CASSKPSGSGTDTQYF. This sequence joins TRBV6-2 or TRBV6-3 and TRBJ2-3, with 10 bases identical to TRBD2. CDR1 is MNHEY, CDR2 SVGEGT, per germline. The CDR3 runs 16 residues. V lost 5 bases, J lost 3 bases, and 8 bases stayed unmatched.

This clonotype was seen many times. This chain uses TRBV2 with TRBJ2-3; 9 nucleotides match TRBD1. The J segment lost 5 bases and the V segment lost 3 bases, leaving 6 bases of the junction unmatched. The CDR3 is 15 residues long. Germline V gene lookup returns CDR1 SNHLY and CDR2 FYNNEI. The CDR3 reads CASSDTTGGRDTQYF. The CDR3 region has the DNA TGTGCCAGCAGTGACACGACAGGGGGGAGAGATACGCAGTATTTT. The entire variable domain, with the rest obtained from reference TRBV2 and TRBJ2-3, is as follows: EPEVTQTPSHQVTQMGQEVILRCVPISNHLYFYWYRQILGQKVEFLVSFYNNEISEKSEIFDDQFSVERPDGSNFTLKIRSTKLEDSAMYFCASSDTTGGRDTQYFGPGTRLTVL.

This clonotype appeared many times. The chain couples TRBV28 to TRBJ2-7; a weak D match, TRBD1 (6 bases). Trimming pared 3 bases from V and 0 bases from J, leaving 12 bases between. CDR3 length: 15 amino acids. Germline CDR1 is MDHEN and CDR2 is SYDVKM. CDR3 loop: CASSFAWGRSYEQYF. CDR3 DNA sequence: TGTGCCAGCAGTTTTGCCTGGGGGCGCTCCTACGAGCAGTACTTC.

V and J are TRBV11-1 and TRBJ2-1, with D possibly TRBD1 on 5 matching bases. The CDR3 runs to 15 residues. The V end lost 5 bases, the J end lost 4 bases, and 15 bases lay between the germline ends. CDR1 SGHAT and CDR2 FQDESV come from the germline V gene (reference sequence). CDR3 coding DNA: TGTGCCAGCAGCCCCGGTGCAGGGATATACAATGAGCAGTTCTTC. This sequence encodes CASSPGAGIYNEQFF.

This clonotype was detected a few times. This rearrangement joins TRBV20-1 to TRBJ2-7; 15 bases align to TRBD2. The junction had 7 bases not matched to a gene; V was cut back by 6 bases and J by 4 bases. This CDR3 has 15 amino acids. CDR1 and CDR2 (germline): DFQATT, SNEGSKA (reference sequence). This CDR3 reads CSAQRTSGRGYEQYF. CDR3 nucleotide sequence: TGCAGTGCCCAGAGGACTAGCGGGAGGGGGTACGAGCAGTACTTC.

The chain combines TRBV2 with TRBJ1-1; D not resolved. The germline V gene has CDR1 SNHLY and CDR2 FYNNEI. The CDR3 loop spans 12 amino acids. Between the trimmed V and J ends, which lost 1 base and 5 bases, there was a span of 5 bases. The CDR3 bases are TGTGCCAGCAGTGAAGAATGGACTGAAGCTTTCTTT. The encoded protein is CASSEEWTEAFF.

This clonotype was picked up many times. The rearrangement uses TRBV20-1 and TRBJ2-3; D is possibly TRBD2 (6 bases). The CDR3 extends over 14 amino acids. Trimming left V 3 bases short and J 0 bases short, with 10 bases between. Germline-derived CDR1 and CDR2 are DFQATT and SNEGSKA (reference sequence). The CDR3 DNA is TGCAGTGCTAGTGGGACTTCCAGCACAGATACGCAGTATTTT. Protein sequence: CSASGTSSTDTQYF.

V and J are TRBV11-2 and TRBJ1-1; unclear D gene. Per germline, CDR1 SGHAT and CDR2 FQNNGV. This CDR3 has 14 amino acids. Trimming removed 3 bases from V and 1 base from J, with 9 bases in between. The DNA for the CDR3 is TGTGCCAGCAGCTTTGGCAGACCGAACACTGAAGCTTTCTTT. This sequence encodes CASSFGRPNTEAFF.